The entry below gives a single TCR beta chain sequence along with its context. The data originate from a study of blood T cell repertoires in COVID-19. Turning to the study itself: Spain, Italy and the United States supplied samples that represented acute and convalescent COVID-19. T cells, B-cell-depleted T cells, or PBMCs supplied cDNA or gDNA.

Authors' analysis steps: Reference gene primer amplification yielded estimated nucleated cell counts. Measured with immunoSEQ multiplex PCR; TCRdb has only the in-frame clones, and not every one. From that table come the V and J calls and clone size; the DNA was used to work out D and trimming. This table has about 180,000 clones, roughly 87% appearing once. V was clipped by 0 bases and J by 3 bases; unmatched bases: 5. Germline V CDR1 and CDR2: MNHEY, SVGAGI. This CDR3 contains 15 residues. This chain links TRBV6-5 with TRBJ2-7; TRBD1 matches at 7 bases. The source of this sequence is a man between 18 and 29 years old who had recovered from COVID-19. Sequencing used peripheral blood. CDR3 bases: TGTGCCAGCAGTTACTCACGGAGACAGGGCTACGAGCAGTACTTC. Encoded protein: CASSYSRRQGYEQYF.